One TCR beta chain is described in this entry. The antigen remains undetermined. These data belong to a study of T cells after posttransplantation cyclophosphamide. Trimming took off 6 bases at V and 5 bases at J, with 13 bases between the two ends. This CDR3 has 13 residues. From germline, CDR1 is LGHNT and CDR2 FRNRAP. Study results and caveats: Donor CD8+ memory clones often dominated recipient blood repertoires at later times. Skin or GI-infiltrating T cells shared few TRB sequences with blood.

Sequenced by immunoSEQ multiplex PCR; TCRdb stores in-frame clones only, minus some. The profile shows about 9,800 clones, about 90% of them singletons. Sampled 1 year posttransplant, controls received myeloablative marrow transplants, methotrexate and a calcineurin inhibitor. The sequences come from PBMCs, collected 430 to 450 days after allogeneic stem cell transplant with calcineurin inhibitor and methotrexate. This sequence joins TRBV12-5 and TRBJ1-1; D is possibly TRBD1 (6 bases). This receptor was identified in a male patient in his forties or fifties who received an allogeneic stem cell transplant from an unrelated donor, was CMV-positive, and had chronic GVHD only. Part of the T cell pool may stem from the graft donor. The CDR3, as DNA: TGTGCTAGTGGACACAGGGCACCAACTGAAGCTTTCTTT. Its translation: CASGHRAPTEAFF.